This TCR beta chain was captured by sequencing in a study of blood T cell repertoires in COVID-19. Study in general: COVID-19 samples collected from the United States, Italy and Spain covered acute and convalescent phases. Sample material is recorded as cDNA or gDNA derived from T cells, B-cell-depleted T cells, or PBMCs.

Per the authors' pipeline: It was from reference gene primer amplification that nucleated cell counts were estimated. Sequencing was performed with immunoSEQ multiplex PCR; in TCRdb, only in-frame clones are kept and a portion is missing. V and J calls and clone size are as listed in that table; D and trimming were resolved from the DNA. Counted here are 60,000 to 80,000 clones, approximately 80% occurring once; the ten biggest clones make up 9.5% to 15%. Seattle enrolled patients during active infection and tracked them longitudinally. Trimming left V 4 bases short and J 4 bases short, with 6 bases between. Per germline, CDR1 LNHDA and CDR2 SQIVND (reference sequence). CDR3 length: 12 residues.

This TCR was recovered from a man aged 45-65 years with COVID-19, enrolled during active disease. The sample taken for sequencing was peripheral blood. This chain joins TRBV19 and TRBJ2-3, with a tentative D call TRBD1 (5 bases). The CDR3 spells CASSTGPDTQYF. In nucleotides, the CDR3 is TGTGCCAGTAGTACAGGGCCAGATACGCAGTATTTT.